This T cell receptor beta chain was identified in a study of T cells in localized non-small cell lung cancer. The V and J ends lost 6 bases and 3 bases, in that order; junction bases with no gene match: 11. Germline CDR1 KGHSH, CDR2 LQKENI. CDR3 length equals 16 residues. TCRdb's table, derived via immunoSEQ multiplex PCR, lists solely in-frame clones and lacks some. The profile shows around 2,000 clones, less than 40% of them singletons. This clonotype was obtained from a female donor older than 55 with stage I squamous cell lung carcinoma. The material was normal lung tissue next to the tumor, obtained before any cancer treatment. V is TRBV18 and J is TRBJ2-1, with 7 bases matching TRBD2. This CDR3 reads CASSPSRRERYNEQFF. CDR3 bases: TGTGCCAGCTCCCCCAGTCGGCGGGAGCGCTACAATGAGCAGTTCTTC. Variable domain in full (rest from reference TRBV18 and TRBJ2-1): NAGVMQNPRHLVRRRGQEARLRCSPMKGHSHVYWYRQLPEEGLKFMVYLQKENIIDESGMPKERFSAEFPKEGPSILRIQQVVRGDSAAYFCASSPSRRERYNEQFFGPGTRLTVL.